The clone carrying this TCR beta chain was counted only a few times. Its antigen is undetermined. CDR3 length: 15 amino acids. Germline lookup yields CDR1 SGHNT and CDR2 YYREEE (reference sequence). V dropped 4 bases and J dropped 3; count of bases not matched to a gene: 8. The sample comes from a study of beta chain features in type 1 diabetes. Findings of the study overall: Within each of all four CD4+ subsets, Type 1 diabetes patients had TCRB CDR3s that were moderately but significantly shorter. HLA influence on TCRB rearrangement stayed unresolved here. More deletions and fewer insertions at VDJ junctions were seen in type 1 diabetes patients.

A CD45RO/CCR7/CD25/CD127/CD95/CD27 panel sorted naive, central memory, regulatory and stem cell-like memory CD4+ cells. The study reverse transcribed the entire isolated RNA, so it sequenced expressed TCRB transcripts. Measured with immunoSEQ multiplex PCR; TCRdb has only the in-frame clones, and not every one. The repertoire has some 270,000 clones, 8% of them found once; the top ten carry over 0.8%. Sequenced: central memory CD4+ T cells from blood. V usage is TRBV5-4 and J usage is TRBJ1-1; the match to TRBD1 covers 8 bases. This TCR was recovered from a woman under 30 in good health. CDR3 loop: CASSPVGQGDTEAFF. CDR3 bases: TGTGCCAGCAGCCCTGTCGGACAGGGAGACACTGAAGCTTTCTTT.